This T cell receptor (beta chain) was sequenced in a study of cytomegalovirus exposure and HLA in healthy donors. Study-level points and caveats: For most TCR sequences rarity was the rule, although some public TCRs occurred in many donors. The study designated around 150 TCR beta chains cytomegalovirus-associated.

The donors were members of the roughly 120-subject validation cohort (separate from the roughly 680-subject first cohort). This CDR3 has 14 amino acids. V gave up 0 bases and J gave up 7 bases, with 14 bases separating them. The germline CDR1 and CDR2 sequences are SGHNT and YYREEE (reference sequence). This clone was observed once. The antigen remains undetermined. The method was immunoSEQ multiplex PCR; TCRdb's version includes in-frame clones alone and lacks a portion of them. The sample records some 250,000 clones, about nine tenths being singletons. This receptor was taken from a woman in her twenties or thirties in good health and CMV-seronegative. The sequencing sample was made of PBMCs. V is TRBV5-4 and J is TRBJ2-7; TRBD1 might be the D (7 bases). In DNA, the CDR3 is TGTGCCAGCAGCTTGGTTGGAGGGACAGATGAGCAGTACTTC. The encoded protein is CASSLVGGTDEQYF.